The 15 T cell receptor beta chains given below trace back to one sample, sequenced in a study of shared clonotypes between healthy human individuals. The assay was immunoSEQ multiplex PCR, and TCRdb's table has in-frame clones only and misses some. This table holds 2,100,000 or so clones, under 97% found once. Sequenced material: naive CD4+ T cells sorted from blood. Subset denoted: CD45RA+ positively selected. The source of these receptors is a man between 18 and 29 years old in good health.

The chain combines TRBV5-6 with TRBJ1-6; D possibly corresponds to TRBD1 (6 bases). In germline, CDR1 is SGHDT, CDR2 YYEEEE. Trimming removed 3 bases from V and 0 bases from J, with 10 bases in between. This CDR3 comprises 16 residues. CDR3 nucleotide sequence: TGTGCCAGCAGCTCCGGACAGAGCTCCTATAATTCACCCCTCCACTTT. Translation gives CASSSGQSSYNSPLHF.

The rearrangement links TRBV18 to TRBJ1-4, with 8 nucleotides matching TRBD1. Germline V gives CDR1 KGHSH, CDR2 LQKENI. The CDR3 has 16 amino acids. V trimming: 2 bases; J trimming: 3 bases; junction bases outside the gene matches: 5. CDR3 protein: CASSPAGGMPNEKLFF. In DNA, the CDR3 is TGTGCCAGCTCACCAGCAGGGGGCATGCCTAATGAAAAACTGTTTTTT.

V and J are TRBV5-1 and TRBJ1-5; the D gene is possibly TRBD1 (5 bases). This CDR3 is built from 15 residues. V was shortened by 0 bases and J by 5 bases, with 12 bases between the two germline ends. The germline V gene encodes CDR1 SGHRS and CDR2 YFSETQ. In DNA, the CDR3 is TGCGCCAGCAGCTTGGACGGGACGGCCCATCAGCCCCAGCATTTT. Its translation is CASSLDGTAHQPQHF.

Note on this clone: The same CDR3 can be traced to other DNA sequences in this sample. The chain carries TRBV28 and TRBJ2-7; 9 positions agree with TRBD1. The CDR3 loop spans 15 amino acids. The V segment lost 5 bases and the J segment 3 bases; nucleotides outside the gene matches: 8. In germline, CDR1 is MDHEN, CDR2 SYDVKM. CDR3 DNA sequence: TGTGCCAGCAGTCTCTCCGGGACAGGGAGCTACGAGCAGTACTTC. It yields the protein CASSLSGTGSYEQYF.

The V and J genes are TRBV28 and TRBJ2-7; D remains ambiguous. Germline V gene data show CDR1 as MDHEN and CDR2 as SYDVKM. With 3 bases removed from V and 0 bases from J, the gap between germline ends came to 9 bases. The CDR3 runs 14 residues. CDR3 amino acids: CASSLTLSSYEQYF. The CDR3, as DNA: TGTGCCAGCAGTTTGACTCTCAGCTCCTACGAGCAGTACTTC.

This chain links TRBV2 with TRBJ1-2; no reliable D call. V lost 4 bases and J lost 8, with 11 bases in between. Germline V lookup: CDR1 SNHLY, CDR2 FYNNEI. The CDR3 is made up of 12 amino acids. CDR3 sequence: CASSVQVEGYTF. CDR3 DNA sequence: TGTGCCAGCAGTGTTCAGGTTGAGGGCTACACCTTC.

This clone was detected only once. The gene calls are TRBV19 and TRBJ1-1, with D possibly matching TRBD1 (5 bases). The CDR3 spans 12 residues. V gave up 9 bases and J gave up 9 bases, with 17 bases separating them. CDR1 LNHDA and CDR2 SQIVND come from the germline V gene (reference sequence). The CDR3 nucleotides read TGTGCCAGCTTCCCAGGGTCGGGTCAAGCTTTCTTT. Translation gives CASFPGSGQAFF.

The chain recombines TRBV7-2 with TRBJ2-5, with D maybe TRBD2 (5 bases). V dropped 5 bases and J dropped 2 bases, with 12 bases sitting between them. The CDR3 loop spans 14 amino acids. Germline V gene data show CDR1 as SGHTA and CDR2 as FQGNSA. Here the CDR3 reads CASSQIRTQETQYF. Written as DNA, the CDR3 is TGTGCCAGCAGCCAAATCCGGACTCAAGAGACCCAGTACTTC.

The CDR3 is CASSWGQGAYEQFF. The CDR3 DNA is TGCGCCAGCAGTTGGGGACAGGGGGCCTATGAGCAGTTCTTC. The chain employs TRBV5-1 and TRBJ2-1; 12 bases are shared with TRBD1. V trimming: 5 bases; J trimming: 8 bases; junction bases outside the gene matches: 5. The CDR3 is 14 residues long. Germline V gives CDR1 SGHRS, CDR2 YFSETQ.

A single count supports this clone. CDR3 DNA: TGCGCCAGCGGAATTACAGCTCAAGAGACCCAGTACTTC. Amino acids: CASGITAQETQYF. The rearrangement uses TRBV5-1 and TRBJ2-5, with D unclear. Trimming pared 7 bases from V and 2 bases from J, leaving 12 bases between. The CDR3 has 13 amino acids. CDR1 and CDR2 (germline): SGHRS, YFSETQ.

This sequence joins TRBV28 and TRBJ2-7; possibly TRBD2 for D (7 bases). Germline V lookup: CDR1 MDHEN, CDR2 SYDVKM. Trimming took 5 bases from V and 0 from J, leaving 17 bases between them. The CDR3 extends over 16 amino acids. For the CDR3, the DNA is TGTGCCAGCAGTCCATCCCTGGCGGGGGCCTCCTACGAGCAGTACTTC. Translated, it gives CASSPSLAGASYEQYF.

Only one count was recorded for this clone. The J gene is TRBJ2-3, the V gene TRBV12-5, with D uncertain. Germline V lookup: CDR1 LGHNT, CDR2 FRNRAP. Trimming left V 0 bases short and J 2 bases short, with 15 bases between. The CDR3 extends over 17 amino acids. The CDR3 DNA is TGTGCTAGTGGTTTGGTCCCTTCACTACTACACACAGATACGCAGTATTTT. It codes for CASGLVPSLLHTDTQYF.

This chain joins TRBV7-3 and TRBJ2-2, with TRBD2 matching 11 bases. CDR1 SGHTA and CDR2 FQGTGA come from the germline V gene. V was pared by 5 bases and J by 5 bases, with 7 bases of the junction left unmatched. The CDR3 consists of 16 residues. The CDR3 is CASSPRLAGTTGELFF. CDR3 in DNA: TGTGCCAGCAGCCCCCGACTAGCGGGGACGACCGGGGAGCTGTTTTTT.

The chain combines TRBV28 with TRBJ1-2, with D possibly matching TRBD1 (6 bases). Trimming removed 6 bases at V and 8 bases at J, with 25 bases between. This CDR3 spans 16 amino acids. CDR1 is MDHEN and CDR2 is SYDVKM in the germline V gene. CDR3 in amino acids: CASSSGQSVLMGGYTF. CDR3 in DNA: TGTGCCAGCAGCTCAGGACAGAGCGTCCTAATGGGGGGCTACACCTTC.

In its sample, this clone was seen once. The CDR3 sequence is CASSMGFPTGSYSGANVLTF. CDR3 coding DNA: TGTGCCAGCAGCATGGGGTTTCCGACAGGGAGCTATTCTGGGGCCAACGTCCTGACTTTC. V and J are TRBV21-1 and TRBJ2-6; the table assigns TRBD1, which was not confirmed against the DNA. TRBV21-1 is a pseudogene segment. The CDR3 has 20 amino acids.